The clone carrying this T cell receptor (beta chain) was detected a few times. Its specificity is unknown. The data were obtained in a study of post-analysis software for immune sequencing data. V dropped 4 bases and J dropped 6; count of bases not matched to a gene: 3. Germline V lookup: CDR1 SQVTM, CDR2 ANQGSEA. CDR3 length equals 13 residues. Unique molecular identifiers were carried by the TCR beta cDNA libraries. MiXCR was run by TCRdb on the PCR reads, yielding one entry per CDR3 protein. Among 350,000 to 450,000 distinct CDR3 sequences listed, approximately 33% were seen once. Study observations and caveats: For normalized Chao1 diversity, multiple sclerosis patients scored significantly lower than controls did. Four or five TRBV segments (TRBV5-6, TRBV5-1 and TRBV20-1 among them) occurred more frequently in patients than in controls.

Sequencing was performed on blood. This receptor was identified in a girl aged 5 to 17 with multiple sclerosis. This chain joins TRBV29-1 and TRBJ2-5, with 12 bases that match TRBD1. This chain's CDR3 is CSVAGQGAKTQYF. The CDR3 DNA follows: TGCAGCGTTGCGGGACAGGGGGCAAAGACCCAGTACTTC.